One and the same sample provided the 29 T cell receptor beta chains below, sequenced in a study of CD4 T cells in relation to SARS-CoV-2 and coronaviruses. Clones were read by immunoSEQ multiplex PCR, and TCRdb kept only the in-frame ones, dropping some. The sample comprises around 56,000 clones, more than 80% of which are singletons, and 1.3% to 1.5% rests with the top ten. Unexposed donor CD4+ T cells date from about 2011-2018, before the COVID-19 pandemic. Sequenced input: memory CD4+ T cells from PBMCs. The receptors derive from a human donor in good health.

The J gene is TRBJ1-2, the V gene TRBV6-5; TRBD1 is a possible D gene (5 bases). V dropped 8 bases and J dropped 3 bases, with 13 bases sitting between them. The CDR3 consists of 13 residues. From germline, CDR1 is MNHEY and CDR2 SVGAGI. The CDR3: CASGPTGYYGYTF. For the CDR3, the DNA is TGTGCCAGCGGGCCCACAGGCTACTATGGCTACACCTTC.

The chain carries TRBV19 and TRBJ1-2, with 8 bases matching TRBD1. The germline CDR1 and CDR2 sequences are LNHDA and SQIVND (reference sequence). CDR3 length equals 15 residues. Trimming cost V 5 bases and J 4 bases; bases outside gene matches: 9. The CDR3 bases are TGTGCCAGTAGTTCAGGGGGCTCCCCCCCCTATGGCTACACCTTC. It translates to CASSSGGSPPYGYTF.

The chain has TRBV9 and TRBJ2-3; 9 bases agree with TRBD1. Germline V gene sequence: CDR1 SGDLS, CDR2 YYNGEE. This CDR3 has 16 residues. Unmatched junction bases numbered 6, after V lost 3 bases and J lost 1 base. The CDR3 spells CASSAVRTGGTDTQYF. Written as DNA, the CDR3 is TGTGCCAGCAGCGCCGTTAGGACAGGGGGCACAGATACGCAGTATTTT.

The chain uses TRBV27 and TRBJ2-3; the match to TRBD2 covers 8 bases. The V segment lost 6 bases and the J segment 1 base; nucleotides outside the gene matches: 3. Germline V CDR1 and CDR2: MNHEY, SMNVEV (reference sequence). The CDR3 has 14 amino acids. CDR3 residues: CASRGLVGTDTQYF. As DNA, the CDR3 is TGTGCCAGCAGGGGACTAGTCGGCACAGATACGCAGTATTTT.

This rearrangement joins TRBV30 to TRBJ2-1, with 11 bases that match TRBD2. Germline CDR1 and CDR2: GTSNPN and SVGIG (reference sequence). Unmatched junction bases numbered 6, after V lost 7 bases and J lost 13 bases. This CDR3 has 11 amino acids. As DNA, the CDR3 is TGTGCCTATCTTAGCGGGAGGGCTCAGTTCTTC. Amino acid sequence: CAYLSGRAQFF.

The chain links TRBV27 to TRBJ2-5; TRBD2 agrees at 8 bases. This CDR3 has 15 amino acids. J gave up 5 bases and V 5 bases, and 10 bases lay outside the gene matches. CDR1 and CDR2 (germline): MNHEY, SMNVEV (reference sequence). CDR3 in DNA: TGTGCCAGCAGTCTCCGGACTAGCTGGAAGGAGACCCAGTACTTC. It encodes CASSLRTSWKETQYF.

The rearrangement joins TRBV3-1 (or the pseudogene TRBV3-2) to TRBJ2-5; TRBD2 agrees at 14 bases. Germline CDR1 LGHDT, CDR2 YNNKEL (reference sequence). The V segment lost 4 bases and the J segment 4 bases; nucleotides outside the gene matches: 5. The CDR3 contains 16 residues. The CDR3 bases are TGTGCCAGCAGCCGACTAGCGGGAGGGCTGTCAGAGACCCAGTACTTC. This translates into CASSRLAGGLSETQYF.

This rearrangement joins TRBV28 to TRBJ2-4, with 9 bases that match TRBD2. The germline V gene has CDR1 MDHEN and CDR2 SYDVKM. The V and J ends lost 5 bases and 1 base, in that order; junction bases with no gene match: 18. This CDR3 comprises 20 residues. This CDR3 reads CASSRLIAGVANRAKNIQYF. The DNA of the CDR3 is TGTGCCAGCAGTCGTCTCATAGCGGGAGTAGCTAATCGGGCCAAAAACATTCAGTACTTC.

J is TRBJ1-1 and V is TRBV7-2, with a possible D match to TRBD1 (5 bases). The CDR3 runs to 17 residues. Germline CDR1 and CDR2: SGHTA and FQGNSA. Trimming removed 4 bases at V and 0 bases at J, with 18 bases between. In DNA, the CDR3 is TGTGCCAGCAGCTCCCACGGGGCCCCAAATATGAACACTGAAGCTTTCTTT. Amino acids: CASSSHGAPNMNTEAFF.

This chain uses TRBV7-8 with TRBJ2-1; 14 nucleotides align to TRBD2. CDR1 and CDR2 (germline): SGHVS, FQNEAQ. The J segment lost 5 bases and the V segment lost 2 bases, leaving 8 bases of the junction unmatched. The CDR3 length is 18 residues. This CDR3 reads CASSLRDPGLAGDNEQFF. The DNA for the CDR3 is TGTGCCAGCAGCTTAAGGGATCCGGGACTAGCGGGAGACAATGAGCAGTTCTTC. Variable domain in full (rest from reference TRBV7-8 and TRBJ2-1): GAGVSQSPRYKVAKRGQDVALRCDPISGHVSLFWYQQALGQGPEFLTYFQNEAQLDKSGLPSDRFFAERPEGSVSTLKIQRTQQEDSAVYLCASSLRDPGLAGDNEQFFGPGTRLTVL.

This chain joins TRBV19 and TRBJ1-3; no clear D. CDR3 length: 15 amino acids. CDR1 is LNHDA and CDR2 is SQIVND in the germline V gene (reference sequence). V lost 2 bases and J lost 1, with 9 bases in between. CDR3 bases: TGTGCCAGTAGTATATCCGGCCGATCTGGAAACACCATATATTTT. It translates to CASSISGRSGNTIYF.

This chain connects TRBV27 to TRBJ2-1; 9 bases line up with TRBD2. Germline V gene lookup returns CDR1 MNHEY and CDR2 SMNVEV (reference sequence). The ends lost 2 bases at V and 4 bases at J; junction bases unmatched: 3. The CDR3 consists of 15 residues. CDR3 sequence: CASSLASGKYNEQFF. As DNA, the CDR3 is TGTGCCAGCAGTTTAGCTAGCGGGAAGTACAATGAGCAGTTCTTC.

The chain uses TRBV3-1 (or the pseudogene TRBV3-2) and TRBJ2-3; 9 bases are a match to TRBD2. The germline gives CDR1 LGHDT, CDR2 YNNKEL (reference sequence). This CDR3 has 16 amino acids. Germline trimming cut 1 base from V and 6 bases from J; bases unmatched to any gene: 8. CDR3 coding DNA: TGTGCCAGCAGCCAAGGGGTCGCGGGAGGGTTGGATACGCAGTATTTT. Encoded protein: CASSQGVAGGLDTQYF.

The chain has TRBV25-1 and TRBJ1-2; D is uncertain. CDR3 size: 12 residues. The V gene's germline CDR1 is MGHDK and CDR2 SYGVNS. Trimming removed 6 bases from V and 3 bases from J, with 8 bases in between. CDR3 residues: CASRGKDYGYTF. The CDR3 DNA follows: TGTGCCAGCAGAGGCAAGGACTATGGCTACACCTTC.

The chain has TRBV5-6 and TRBJ2-7, with TRBD2 matching over 7 bases. V lost 6 bases, J lost 4 bases, and 7 bases stayed unmatched. This CDR3 is 13 amino acids long. Germline values: CDR1 SGHDT, CDR2 YYEEEE. The CDR3: CASNRAGQYEQYF. DNA for the CDR3: TGTGCCAGCAATAGAGCGGGGCAATACGAGCAGTACTTC.

V gene TRBV24-1 combines with J gene TRBJ2-1; 7 nucleotides match TRBD1. The germline V gene has CDR1 KGHDR and CDR2 SFDVKD. J lost 6 bases, V lost 5 bases, and 9 bases had no gene match. The CDR3 is 15 residues long. The CDR3, as DNA: TGTGCCACCAGTGGAGTAGGGGGCGTTGGCAATGAGCAGTTCTTC. This gives the protein CATSGVGGVGNEQFF.

This chain joins TRBV5-1 and TRBJ1-4, with D perhaps TRBD1 (5 bases). Germline values: CDR1 SGHRS, CDR2 YFSETQ. V was pared by 4 bases and J by 0 bases, with 16 bases between. CDR3 length: 17 residues. CDR3 sequence (DNA): TGCGCCAGCAGCCCCAGGGACCGGATAGCAACTAATGAAAAACTGTTTTTT. It is translated as CASSPRDRIATNEKLFF.

CDR3 residues: CASSLVTGTDTQYF. The CDR3 DNA reads as TGTGCCAGCAGCTTAGTTACAGGCACAGATACGCAGTATTTT. The chain uses TRBV11-2 and TRBJ2-3, with D hard to call. The CDR3 contains 14 residues. Trimming left V 1 base short and J 1 base short, with 6 bases between. The V gene's germline CDR1 is SGHAT and CDR2 FQNNGV.

Only one count was recorded for this clone. This rearrangement joins TRBV19 to TRBJ2-5; 10 bases map to TRBD1. The CDR3 totals 15 residues. Per the germline V gene, CDR1 is LNHDA and CDR2 is SQIVND (reference sequence). V lost 6 bases, J lost 5 bases, and 9 bases stayed unmatched. The CDR3 loop reads CASSPPGQGSETQYF. The CDR3 DNA reads TGTGCCAGTAGCCCTCCGGGACAGGGGTCGGAGACCCAGTACTTC.

The chain uses TRBV5-1 and TRBJ1-4; 10 bases match TRBD1. Trimming cost V 3 bases and J 0 bases; bases outside gene matches: 8. Germline V gene lookup returns CDR1 SGHRS and CDR2 YFSETQ. The CDR3 totals 18 residues. The DNA of the CDR3 is TGCGCCAGCAGCTCGACAGGGGGCAGTTTTGCAACTAATGAAAAACTGTTTTTT. Translation: CASSSTGGSFATNEKLFF.

The chain is built from TRBV30 and TRBJ2-1; TRBD2 aligns across 8 bases. The CDR3 has 14 residues. V gave up 1 base and J gave up 8 bases; unmatched junction bases: 7. Germline assignment: CDR1 GTSNPN and CDR2 SVGIG (reference sequence). The CDR3 spells CAWSEDRGGHEQFF. Written as DNA, the CDR3 is TGTGCCTGGAGTGAGGACCGGGGGGGTCATGAGCAGTTCTTC.

The rearrangement links TRBV4-2 to TRBJ2-6, with TRBD2 matching over 7 bases. Germline values: CDR1 LGHNA, CDR2 YNFKEQ. The CDR3 is 19 amino acids. Trimming removed 0 bases from V and 0 bases from J; junction bases left unmatched: 8. CDR3 sequence: CASSQDRGGAGSGANVLTF. CDR3 bases: TGTGCCAGCAGCCAAGATCGGGGAGGGGCAGGCTCTGGGGCCAACGTCCTGACTTTC.

In this sample, this clone turned up a few times. This chain connects TRBV28 to TRBJ1-3; D remains unclear. The CDR3 runs 12 residues. Germline assignment: CDR1 MDHEN and CDR2 SYDVKM. Trimming left V 8 bases short and J 5 bases short, with 10 bases between. CDR3 DNA: TGTGCCAGCGGTGAAAACAGAAACACCATATATTTT. Translation gives CASGENRNTIYF.

The chain carries TRBV14 and TRBJ2-5; TRBD1 or TRBD2 may be the D gene (7 bases each). V lost 4 bases and J lost 4, with 19 bases in between. Germline loops: CDR1 SGHDN, CDR2 FVKESK. The CDR3 is 16 residues long. The CDR3 loop reads CASSPIGGGSRETQYF. In DNA form, the CDR3 reads TGTGCCAGCAGCCCCATAGGGGGCGGGAGTAGAGAGACCCAGTACTTC.

The V gene is TRBV5-6, the J gene TRBJ2-1; TRBD2 matches at 8 bases. The CDR3 length is 17 residues. Germline V CDR1 and CDR2: SGHDT, YYEEEE. V trimming: 4 bases; J trimming: 6 bases; junction bases outside the gene matches: 15. The CDR3 protein is CASSALNRRGGSNEQFF. The DNA of the CDR3 is TGTGCCAGCAGCGCCTTGAATCGCCGGGGGGGTAGCAATGAGCAGTTCTTC.

The gene calls are TRBV19 and TRBJ1-4, with 8 bases that match TRBD1. The ends lost 3 bases at V and 0 bases at J; junction bases unmatched: 12. This CDR3 is built from 19 residues. CDR1 is LNHDA, CDR2 SQIVND, per germline (reference sequence). The CDR3 DNA reads TGTGCCAGTAGTATTCCCGGGACAGGTGTTGGGGCAACTAATGAAAAACTGTTTTTT. Its protein product is CASSIPGTGVGATNEKLFF.

The chain recombines TRBV5-1 with TRBJ1-6; D is perhaps TRBD1 (5 bases). V was pared by 4 bases and J by 8 bases, with 16 bases between. The CDR3 spans 15 residues. Germline V gene lookup returns CDR1 SGHRS and CDR2 YFSETQ. Written as DNA, the CDR3 is TGCGCCAGCAGCCAAAGCGGACAATTTGATTCACCCCTCCACTTT. Translating gives CASSQSGQFDSPLHF.

This chain joins TRBV7-9 and TRBJ1-1, with D tentatively TRBD1 (5 bases). Germline V lookup: CDR1 SEHNR, CDR2 FQNEAQ (reference sequence). The CDR3 has 14 amino acids. With 7 bases removed from V and 1 base from J, the gap between germline ends came to 13 bases. This chain's CDR3 is CASTSQGSNTEAFF. The CDR3 DNA reads TGTGCCAGCACCTCGCAGGGATCGAACACTGAAGCTTTCTTT. The variable domain in full, completed from reference TRBV7-9 and TRBJ1-1, reads DTGVSQNPRHKITKRGQNVTFRCDPISEHNRLYWYRQTLGQGPEFLTYFQNEAQLEKSRLLSDRFSAERPKGSFSTLEIQRTEQGDSAMYLCASTSQGSNTEAFFGQGTRLTVV.

This chain uses TRBV4-2 with TRBJ2-7, with TRBD1 as a possible D gene (5 bases). CDR1 and CDR2 from the germline V gene are LGHNA and YNFKEQ. This CDR3 is 15 amino acids long. V lost 0 bases and J 3 bases, leaving 12 bases between the germline ends. The chain's CDR3 is CASSQERAGIYEQYF. The CDR3, as DNA: TGTGCCAGCAGCCAAGAGCGCGCAGGGATCTACGAGCAGTACTTC.